This TCR beta chain derives from a study of cytomegalovirus exposure and HLA in healthy donors. Study at large: An earlier analysis identified approximately 110 million unique TCR beta sequences in about 190 million T cells.

The PCR used 60 Vbeta and 13 Jbeta primers. Libraries were prepared by immunoSEQ multiplex PCR; TCRdb keeps only in-frame clonotypes and omits some of them. The sample includes 150,000 to 200,000 clones, over 80% of them seen just once. Notes on the study in general: A link between a missense DCLRE1C variant and TCR beta V- and J-gene trimming emerged from a later analysis. The majority of TCR sequences were rare, yet some public TCRs appeared in many donors. Versus the approximately 720-donor mean, an Asian-associated ancestry cluster reportedly showed fewer N-insertions in a later analysis.

As for this clone: What it binds is not known.

The source material was PBMCs. The TCR comes from a woman aged 18-35 years in good health and CMV-seronegative.

This CDR3 is CASTRSAVLFVLTF. The CDR3, as DNA: TGTGCCAGCACTCGGTCGGCGGTTTTATTCGTCCTGACTTTC. The chain recombines TRBV2 with TRBJ2-6, with D unclear. CDR1 is SNHLY, CDR2 FYNNEI, per germline. V lost 7 bases and J lost 12, with 19 bases in between. The length of the CDR3 is 14 residues.